Reported below is one T cell receptor beta chain. Its specificity is unknown. PCR primers comprised 60 Vbeta and 13 Jbeta primers. Measured with immunoSEQ multiplex PCR; TCRdb has only the in-frame clones, and not every one. Among approximately 180,000 clones listed, 80% to 85% were seen once. This sample is part of a study of cytomegalovirus exposure and HLA in healthy donors. Findings and caveats of the study: TCR sequences were mostly rare, though some public TCRs occurred in many donors.

This CDR3 contains 12 residues. With 0 bases removed from V and 8 bases from J, the gap between germline ends came to 7 bases. V is TRBV23-1 and J is TRBJ1-1; no firm D call. TRBV23-1 is flagged as an ORF with uncertain function. The sequencing input was PBMCs. The source of this sequence is a woman aged 40 to 49 in good health and CMV-seronegative. The CDR3 is CASSQSRVEAFF. CDR3 nucleotide sequence: TGCGCCAGCAGTCAATCGAGGGTAGAAGCTTTCTTT.